These 22 T cell receptor beta chains originate from one sample sequenced in a study of T cell changes during pregnancy in multiple sclerosis. Clones were read by immunoSEQ multiplex PCR, and TCRdb kept only the in-frame ones, dropping some. The sample records approximately 130,000 clones, roughly 92% being singletons. Sample: peripheral blood, taken before pregnancy. The receptors originated from a female donor with multiple sclerosis, enrolled in a pregnancy study.

A note on this clone: Other DNA sequences in the same sample also yield this CDR3. The V call is TRBV30, the J call TRBJ1-6; D ambiguous. The CDR3 covers 14 residues. Trimming stripped 0 bases from V and 9 bases from J, with 12 bases between. Germline CDR1 GTSNPN, CDR2 SVGIG (reference sequence). In DNA, the CDR3 is TGTGCCTGGAGTGTGCCGCGGGAGGGTTCACCCCTCCACTTT. Translated, it gives CAWSVPREGSPLHF. Supplemented by reference TRBV30 and TRBJ1-6, the full variable domain reads SQTIHQWPATLVQPVGSPLSLECTVEGTSNPNLYWYRQAAGRGLQLLFYSVGIGQISSEVPQNLSASRPQDRQFILSSKKLLLSDSGFYLCAWSVPREGSPLHFGNGTRLTVT.

The V call is TRBV7-9, the J call TRBJ2-3; D may be TRBD2 (6 bases). CDR1 and CDR2 (germline): SEHNR, FQNEAQ (reference sequence). CDR3 length equals 14 residues. Trimming shortened V by 3 bases and J by 4 bases, and 11 bases separated the two germline ends. CDR3 sequence: CASSLTRGSDTQYF. CDR3 in DNA: TGTGCCAGCAGCTTGACTAGAGGTTCAGATACGCAGTATTTT.

This clone came up once. The chain is built from TRBV2 and TRBJ1-3; D remains unclear. The CDR3 is 15 residues long. Germline lookup yields CDR1 SNHLY and CDR2 FYNNEI. Between the trimmed V and J ends, which lost 4 bases and 0 bases, there was a span of 10 bases. Here the CDR3 DNA reads TGTGCCAGCAGTGTGGCCGCGGACTCTGGAAACACCATATATTTT. Protein: CASSVAADSGNTIYF. The full variable domain, in which reference TRBV2 and TRBJ1-3 provide the parts outside the CDR3, is EPEVTQTPSHQVTQMGQEVILRCVPISNHLYFYWYRQILGQKVEFLVSFYNNEISEKSEIFDDQFSVERPDGSNFTLKIRSTKLEDSAMYFCASSVAADSGNTIYFGEGSWLTVV.

In this sample, this clone turned up once. The rearrangement links TRBV19 to TRBJ1-5; the match to TRBD1 covers 9 bases. This CDR3 is 17 amino acids long. Losses at the gene ends were 7 bases for V and 2 bases for J; bases not matched to a gene: 12. Germline CDR1 LNHDA, CDR2 SQIVND (reference sequence). The CDR3 nucleotides are TGTGCCAGTACTGGAGGGACAGGGATCGGAGGCAATCAGCCCCAGCATTTT. Its translation is CASTGGTGIGGNQPQHF.

V is TRBV5-1 and J is TRBJ2-7; 7 positions match TRBD1. Germline V gene sequence: CDR1 SGHRS, CDR2 YFSETQ. This CDR3 has 14 amino acids. After removal of 4 bases from V and 2 bases from J, the junction contained 6 bases not matched to a gene. CDR3 nucleotides: TGCGCCAGCAGCCGGACAGGCAAGCCCTACGAGCAGTACTTC. Protein sequence: CASSRTGKPYEQYF.

J is TRBJ1-1 and V is TRBV19, with a tentative D call TRBD1 (6 bases). CDR3 length: 16 residues. Germline CDR1 is LNHDA and CDR2 is SQIVND (reference sequence). Trimming removed 7 bases at V and 3 bases at J, with 21 bases between. CDR3 in amino acids: CASNPGGSGAHTEAFF. CDR3 in DNA: TGTGCCAGTAACCCGGGGGGCTCGGGGGCTCACACTGAAGCTTTCTTT.

The chain combines TRBV9 with TRBJ1-4; no firm D call. V was trimmed by 3 bases and J by 5 bases, leaving 14 bases between them. The CDR3 covers 15 residues. The germline CDR1 and CDR2 sequences are SGDLS and YYNGEE. In DNA form, the CDR3 reads TGTGCCAGCAGCGCCCGTTCGGGAGCCAATGAAAAACTGTTTTTT. The encoded protein is CASSARSGANEKLFF. Combining the CDR3 with reference TRBV9 and TRBJ1-4 gives the whole variable domain DSGVTQTPKHLITATGQRVTLRCSPRSGDLSVYWYQQSLDQGLQFLIQYYNGEERAKGNILERFSAQQFPDLHSELNLSSLELGDSALYFCASSARSGANEKLFFGSGTQLSVL.

The chain has TRBV6-1 and TRBJ1-5; 7 nucleotides line up with TRBD1. The CDR3 covers 15 residues. V lost 4 bases and J lost 2; bases outside the gene matches: 5. CDR1 and CDR2 (germline): MNHNS, SASEGT. This chain's CDR3 is CASSGFDRGNQPQHF. In nucleotides, the CDR3 is TGTGCCAGCAGTGGATTTGACAGGGGCAATCAGCCCCAGCATTTT.

This CDR3 is CASSEPLKGARTDTQYF. DNA for the CDR3: TGTGCCAGCAGTGAACCTTTAAAGGGGGCGCGGACAGATACGCAGTATTTT. The rearrangement links TRBV25-1 to TRBJ2-3, with 7 bases aligning to TRBD1. Looked up from germline, CDR1 is MGHDK and CDR2 is SYGVNS. This CDR3 spans 17 amino acids. The J segment lost 3 bases and the V segment lost 2 bases, leaving 11 bases of the junction unmatched.

As regards this clone: A junction end diverges from the germline sequence, so it may reflect a read error. The chain couples TRBV7-6 to TRBJ2-1, with D possibly being TRBD1 (5 bases). Germline-derived CDR1 and CDR2 are SGHVS and FNYEAQ. The CDR3 totals 12 residues. DNA for the CDR3: TGTGCCAGCAGCTTAGGCCAGGGCCCTCGGCTCTTC. It yields the protein CASSLGQGPRLF.

This chain joins TRBV11-2 and TRBJ2-7, with 7 bases matching TRBD1. The V gene end was trimmed by 5 bases and the J gene end by 2 bases; junction bases not matched to a gene: 9. CDR3 length: 15 amino acids. Germline-derived CDR1 and CDR2 are SGHAT and FQNNGV. DNA of the CDR3: TGTGCCAGCAGCCAAAACAGGGGATCCACCTACGAGCAGTACTTC. Amino acid sequence: CASSQNRGSTYEQYF.

The chain uses TRBV7-8 and TRBJ1-1; D is uncertain. CDR1 and CDR2 (germline): SGHVS, FQNEAQ. This CDR3 contains 15 residues. Trimming removed 6 bases from V and 1 base from J, with 15 bases in between. The CDR3 DNA is TGTGCCAGCAGTCCTGCGGGGATAACGAACACTGAAGCTTTCTTT. It encodes CASSPAGITNTEAFF.

The V call is TRBV6-1, the J call TRBJ2-2; 8 bases fit TRBD1. With V trimmed by 7 bases and J by 3 bases, 4 bases remained unmatched. The germline V gene has CDR1 MNHNS and CDR2 SASEGT. This CDR3 spans 14 amino acids. CDR3 sequence: CASTPTGDTGELFF. The CDR3 bases are TGTGCCAGCACCCCGACAGGGGACACCGGGGAGCTGTTTTTT.

V is TRBV19 and J is TRBJ2-1, with 7 nucleotides matching TRBD2. CDR3 length equals 16 residues. From germline, CDR1 is LNHDA and CDR2 SQIVND (reference sequence). Trimming cost V 3 bases and J 6 bases; bases outside gene matches: 11. CDR3 sequence: CASSMVLGTKGNEQFF. As DNA, the CDR3 is TGTGCCAGTAGTATGGTCTTGGGGACTAAGGGCAATGAGCAGTTCTTC.

The rearrangement links TRBV7-2 to TRBJ2-1; a weak D match, TRBD1 (6 bases). Germline V gene data show CDR1 as SGHTA and CDR2 as FQGNSA. The V end lost 0 bases, the J end lost 6 bases, and 9 bases lay between the germline ends. The CDR3 is 14 amino acids. The CDR3: CASSLAGARNEQFF. CDR3 nucleotide sequence: TGTGCCAGCAGCTTAGCGGGGGCTCGCAATGAGCAGTTCTTC. The whole variable domain, remainder taken from reference TRBV7-2 and TRBJ2-1, is GAGVSQSPSNKVTEKGKDVELRCDPISGHTALYWYRQSLGQGLEFLIYFQGNSAPDKSGLPSDRFSAERTGGSVSTLTIQRTQQEDSAVYLCASSLAGARNEQFFGPGTRLTVL.

The chain links TRBV5-1 to TRBJ2-7; 7 nucleotides match TRBD2. CDR3 length equals 15 residues. V gave up 0 bases and J gave up 2 bases; unmatched junction bases: 5. CDR1 is SGHRS and CDR2 is YFSETQ in the germline V gene. CDR3 nucleotides: TGCGCCAGCAGCTTGGTCGCGGGAGTCACCTACGAGCAGTACTTC. Its translation: CASSLVAGVTYEQYF.

The chain employs TRBV30 and TRBJ2-7, with 7 bases that match TRBD2. The V and J ends lost 8 bases and 6 bases, in that order; junction bases with no gene match: 13. This CDR3 contains 13 residues. CDR1 and CDR2 (germline): GTSNPN, SVGIG (reference sequence). The CDR3 reads CAHRKSGVGEQYF. As DNA, the CDR3 is TGTGCCCACCGGAAAAGCGGGGTGGGCGAGCAGTACTTC.

This chain joins TRBV7-2 and TRBJ2-7; 13 bases are shared with TRBD2. The CDR3 covers 18 residues. CDR1 is SGHTA, CDR2 FQGNSA, per germline. V lost 6 bases to trimming and J lost 0 bases; unmatched junction nucleotides: 11. The CDR3 DNA is TGTGCCAGCAGTTCCGGGACTAGCGGGACTTTAAGCTCCTACGAGCAGTACTTC. Protein product: CASSSGTSGTLSSYEQYF.

The V and J genes are TRBV6-1 and TRBJ2-3; D is undetermined. This CDR3 region has 11 residues. Germline lookup yields CDR1 MNHNS and CDR2 SASEGT. V lost 5 bases, J lost 5 bases, and 5 bases lay in between. The CDR3 loop is CASSIGDTQYF. CDR3 nucleotides: TGTGCCAGCAGTATCGGAGATACGCAGTATTTT.

The V gene is TRBV15, the J gene TRBJ2-7; tentatively, D is TRBD2 (6 bases). Germline assignment: CDR1 LNHNV and CDR2 YYDKDF (reference sequence). Trimming took off 5 bases at V and 2 bases at J, with 16 bases between the two ends. The CDR3 runs 15 residues. As DNA, the CDR3 is TGTGCCACCAGCGTTACCGGGACTCAAGCCTACGAGCAGTACTTC. Encoded protein: CATSVTGTQAYEQYF. Complete variable domain (other parts from reference TRBV15 and TRBJ2-7): DAMVIQNPRYQVTQFGKPVTLSCSQTLNHNVMYWYQQKSSQAPKLLFHYYDKDFNNEADTPDNFQSRRPNTSFCFLDIRSPGLGDTAMYLCATSVTGTQAYEQYFGPGTRLTVT.

This clone is a singleton in its sample. This rearrangement joins TRBV7-2 to TRBJ2-3; 7 bases are a match to TRBD2. CDR1 is SGHTA, CDR2 FQGNSA, per germline. With V trimmed by 3 bases and J by 6 bases, 3 bases remained unmatched. The length of the CDR3 is 13 residues. The CDR3 DNA is TGTGCCAGCAGCTTTGCGGGGGAGGATACGCAGTATTTT. It is translated as CASSFAGEDTQYF.

The chain uses TRBV6-1 and TRBJ2-2; 7 bases fit TRBD1. Germline V CDR1 and CDR2: MNHNS, SASEGT. The CDR3 is 13 residues long. Germline trimming cut 5 bases from V and 6 bases from J; bases unmatched to any gene: 3. DNA of the CDR3: TGTGCCAGCAGTCCTACAGGGGCCGGGGAGCTGTTTTTT. This gives the protein CASSPTGAGELFF.